This is a list of T cell receptor beta chains from one sample in a study of monozygotic twins with cystic fibrosis. Clones were sequenced by immunoSEQ multiplex PCR, and TCRdb holds only the in-frame ones, with some missing. This sample has about 20,000 clones, with 91% found just once. Specimen: blood. These receptors came from a girl aged 2-9 years with cystic fibrosis. CDR3s include the opening cysteine and the closing phenylalanine or tryptophan. Each record gives: clone size, D gene, J gene, V gene, CDR3 protein, CDR3 DNA. D genes are given only for firm matches. Rows give clone size only sometimes, using once, few, many, or a class for an expanded clone.

abundance: -; d_gene: TRBD1; j_gene: TRBJ2-7; v_gene: TRBV28; CDR3aa: CASSWGQGYTYEQYF; CDR3nt: TGTGCCAGCAGTTGGGGACAGGGCTATACCTACGAGCAGTACTTC
abundance: -; d_gene: -; j_gene: TRBJ2-3; v_gene: TRBV7-2; CDR3aa: CASSLVTGNGDTQYF; CDR3nt: TGTGCCAGCAGCTTAGTAACCGGGAATGGAGATACGCAGTATTTT
abundance: once; d_gene: TRBD1; j_gene: TRBJ2-2; v_gene: TRBV2; CDR3aa: CASGSRRQGTGELFF; CDR3nt: TGTGCCAGCGGTTCCAGGAGACAGGGCACCGGGGAGCTGTTTTTT
abundance: -; d_gene: -; j_gene: TRBJ1-2; v_gene: TRBV6-5; CDR3aa: CASSSGGIDNYGYTF; CDR3nt: TGTGCCAGCAGTTCCGGAGGGATAGATAACTATGGCTACACCTTC
abundance: -; d_gene: -; j_gene: TRBJ1-5; v_gene: TRBV19; CDR3aa: CASSFLEQPQHF; CDR3nt: TGTGCCAGTAGTTTCCTGGAGCAGCCCCAGCATTTT
abundance: -; d_gene: -; j_gene: TRBJ1-2; v_gene: TRBV29-1; CDR3aa: CSVEDLRIGSYGYTF; CDR3nt: TGCAGCGTTGAAGACCTTCGGATAGGAAGCTATGGCTACACCTTC
abundance: -; d_gene: -; j_gene: TRBJ1-3; v_gene: TRBV5-1; CDR3aa: CASSSMGLTGSGNTIYF; CDR3nt: TGCGCCAGCAGCTCCATGGGACTTACTGGCTCTGGAAACACCATATATTTT
abundance: -; d_gene: -; j_gene: TRBJ1-5; v_gene: TRBV19; CDR3aa: CASSVGGNQPQHF; CDR3nt: TGTGCCAGTAGTGTTGGGGGCAATCAGCCCCAGCATTTT
abundance: once; d_gene: TRBD1; j_gene: TRBJ2-1; v_gene: TRBV7-3; CDR3aa: CASSLGGQGVGNEQFF; CDR3nt: TGTGCCAGCAGCTTAGGAGGCCAGGGGGTAGGCAATGAGCAGTTCTTC
abundance: -; d_gene: TRBD1; j_gene: TRBJ1-2; v_gene: TRBV4-1; CDR3aa: CASSQFHPDREYSYTF; CDR3nt: TGCGCCAGCAGCCAATTCCACCCGGACAGGGAGTATAGCTACACCTTC
abundance: once; d_gene: -; j_gene: TRBJ2-4; v_gene: TRBV4-1; CDR3aa: CASSKGGTKNIQYF; CDR3nt: TGCGCCAGCAGCAAGGGGGGTACCAAAAACATTCAGTACTTC
abundance: -; d_gene: -; j_gene: TRBJ1-1; v_gene: TRBV5-4; CDR3aa: CASSLAADRWNTEAFF; CDR3nt: TGTGCCAGCAGCTTGGCCGCAGACAGATGGAACACTGAAGCTTTCTTT
abundance: -; d_gene: TRBD1; j_gene: TRBJ1-1; v_gene: TRBV6-6; CDR3aa: CASSYPGQAEAFF; CDR3nt: TGTGCCAGCAGTTACCCGGGACAGGCCGAAGCTTTCTTT
abundance: -; d_gene: -; j_gene: TRBJ1-5; v_gene: TRBV7-2; CDR3aa: CASSLAGQPQHF; CDR3nt: TGTGCCAGCAGCTTAGCGGGTCAGCCCCAGCATTTT
abundance: few; d_gene: -; j_gene: TRBJ2-7; v_gene: TRBV4-1; CDR3aa: CASSLQMGAEYEQYF; CDR3nt: TGCGCCAGCAGCCTCCAGATGGGAGCGGAATACGAGCAGTACTTC
abundance: few; d_gene: -; j_gene: TRBJ2-7; v_gene: TRBV4-2; CDR3aa: CASSQVAGQSIPSYEQYF; CDR3nt: TGTGCCAGCAGCCAAGTAGCCGGACAGTCTATCCCCAGCTACGAGCAGTACTTC
abundance: few; d_gene: -; j_gene: TRBJ1-1; v_gene: TRBV5-4; CDR3aa: CASSLYGTEAFF; CDR3nt: TGTGCCAGCAGCTTGTATGGCACTGAAGCTTTCTTT
abundance: -; d_gene: -; j_gene: TRBJ2-7; v_gene: TRBV5-5; CDR3aa: CASSPGILSPYEQYF; CDR3nt: TGTGCCAGCAGCCCGGGGATCTTATCCCCCTACGAGCAGTACTTC
abundance: -; d_gene: TRBD1; j_gene: TRBJ1-2; v_gene: TRBV28; CDR3aa: CASSLGTAVEGYTF; CDR3nt: TGTGCCAGCAGTCTGGGGACAGCTGTGGAGGGCTACACCTTC
abundance: -; d_gene: -; j_gene: TRBJ1-2; v_gene: TRBV19; CDR3aa: CASTLGQGNGYTF; CDR3nt: TGTGCCAGTACCTTAGGGCAGGGAAATGGCTACACCTTC
abundance: -; d_gene: -; j_gene: TRBJ1-5; v_gene: TRBV6-6; CDR3aa: CASSYDGGRNNQPQHF; CDR3nt: TGTGCCAGCAGTTACGATGGGGGTCGAAACAATCAGCCCCAGCATTTT
abundance: -; d_gene: -; j_gene: TRBJ2-5; v_gene: TRBV6-1; CDR3aa: CASSERKLAAGETQYF; CDR3nt: TGTGCCAGCAGTGAAAGGAAACTAGCAGCGGGAGAGACCCAGTACTTC
abundance: -; d_gene: -; j_gene: TRBJ2-5; v_gene: TRBV14; CDR3aa: CASSSKGRSQETQYF; CDR3nt: TGTGCCAGCAGCTCTAAGGGCCGATCCCAAGAGACCCAGTACTTC
abundance: once; d_gene: TRBD2; j_gene: TRBJ2-1; v_gene: TRBV27; CDR3aa: CASSLGASGTYNEQFF; CDR3nt: TGTGCCAGCAGTTTGGGGGCTAGCGGGACCTACAATGAGCAGTTCTTC
abundance: -; d_gene: -; j_gene: TRBJ2-3; v_gene: TRBV29-1; CDR3aa: CSVRLVAYTQYF; CDR3nt: TGCAGCGTCCGACTAGTGGCTTATACGCAGTATTTT
abundance: -; d_gene: TRBD1; j_gene: TRBJ1-2; v_gene: TRBV9; CDR3aa: CASSVGWDRDLYGYTF; CDR3nt: TGTGCCAGCAGCGTAGGGTGGGACAGGGATTTGTATGGCTACACCTTC
abundance: -; d_gene: TRBD1; j_gene: TRBJ1-4; v_gene: TRBV9; CDR3aa: CASSPREGAGEKLFF; CDR3nt: TGTGCCAGCAGCCCTAGGGAGGGGGCGGGTGAAAAACTGTTTTTT
abundance: -; d_gene: TRBD2; j_gene: TRBJ2-1; v_gene: TRBV4-3; CDR3aa: CASSQELAGSYNEQFF; CDR3nt: TGCGCCAGCAGCCAAGAGCTAGCGGGGTCATACAATGAGCAGTTCTTC
abundance: -; d_gene: TRBD1; j_gene: TRBJ2-7; v_gene: TRBV15; CDR3aa: CATSIRDSSYEQYF; CDR3nt: TGTGCCACCAGCATCCGGGACAGTTCCTACGAGCAGTACTTC
abundance: -; d_gene: -; j_gene: TRBJ2-7; v_gene: TRBV11-2; CDR3aa: CASSHSVEQYF; CDR3nt: TGTGCCAGCAGCCACTCGGTAGAGCAGTACTTC
abundance: -; d_gene: TRBD2; j_gene: TRBJ2-1; v_gene: TRBV6-1; CDR3aa: CASSEEAGGSYNEQFF; CDR3nt: TGTGCCAGCAGTGAAGAGGCGGGGGGCTCCTACAATGAGCAGTTCTTC
abundance: -; d_gene: -; j_gene: TRBJ1-1; v_gene: TRBV18; CDR3aa: CASQTGGSTEAFF; CDR3nt: TGTGCCAGCCAAACCGGAGGGTCCACTGAAGCTTTCTTT
abundance: -; d_gene: -; j_gene: TRBJ1-5; v_gene: TRBV5-6; CDR3aa: CASSLMRFSNQPQHF; CDR3nt: TGTGCCAGCAGCTTGATGAGGTTTAGCAATCAGCCCCAGCATTTT
abundance: -; d_gene: TRBD2; j_gene: TRBJ2-1; v_gene: TRBV9; CDR3aa: CASSGPSGGAWDEQFF; CDR3nt: TGTGCCAGCAGCGGACCTAGCGGGGGGGCCTGGGATGAGCAGTTCTTC